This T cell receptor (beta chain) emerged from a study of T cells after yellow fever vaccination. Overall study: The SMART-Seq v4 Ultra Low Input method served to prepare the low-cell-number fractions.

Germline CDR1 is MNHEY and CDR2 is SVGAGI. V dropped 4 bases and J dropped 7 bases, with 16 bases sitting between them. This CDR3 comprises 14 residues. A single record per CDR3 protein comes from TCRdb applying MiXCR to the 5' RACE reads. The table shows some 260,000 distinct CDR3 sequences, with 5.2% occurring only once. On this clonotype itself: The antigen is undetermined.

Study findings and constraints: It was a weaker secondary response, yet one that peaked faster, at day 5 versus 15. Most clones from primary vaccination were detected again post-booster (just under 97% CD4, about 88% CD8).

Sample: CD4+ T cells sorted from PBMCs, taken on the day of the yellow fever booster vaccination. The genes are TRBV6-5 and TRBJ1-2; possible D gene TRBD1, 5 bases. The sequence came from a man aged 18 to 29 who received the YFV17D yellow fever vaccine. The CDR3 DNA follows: TGTGCCAGCAGTTCCCGGCAGGGCGTCCTTGGCTACACCTTC. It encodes CASSSRQGVLGYTF.